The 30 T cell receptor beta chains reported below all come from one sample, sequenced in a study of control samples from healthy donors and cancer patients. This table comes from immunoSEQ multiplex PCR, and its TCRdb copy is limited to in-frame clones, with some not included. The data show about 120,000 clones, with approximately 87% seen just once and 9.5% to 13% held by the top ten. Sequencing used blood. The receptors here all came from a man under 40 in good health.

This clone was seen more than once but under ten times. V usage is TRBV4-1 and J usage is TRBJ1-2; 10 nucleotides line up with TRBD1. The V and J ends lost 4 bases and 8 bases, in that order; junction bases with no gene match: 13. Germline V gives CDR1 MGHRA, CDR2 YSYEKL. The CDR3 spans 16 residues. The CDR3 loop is CASSPRQGAPLIGYTF. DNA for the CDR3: TGCGCCAGCAGCCCCCGACAGGGGGCTCCTTTGATCGGCTACACCTTC.

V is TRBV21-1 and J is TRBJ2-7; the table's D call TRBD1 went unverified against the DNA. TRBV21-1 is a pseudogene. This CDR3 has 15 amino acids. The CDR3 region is CASRRGQEVSYEQYV. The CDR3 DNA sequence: TGTGCCAGCAGAAGGGGACAGGAGGTCTCCTACGAGCAGTACGTC.

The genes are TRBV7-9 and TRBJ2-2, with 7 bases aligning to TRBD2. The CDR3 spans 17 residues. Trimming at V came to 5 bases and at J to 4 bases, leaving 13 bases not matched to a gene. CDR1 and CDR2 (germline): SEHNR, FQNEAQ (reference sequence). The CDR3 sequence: CASSRSDGGTSTGELFF. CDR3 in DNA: TGTGCCAGCAGCCGGAGCGACGGGGGGACGAGCACCGGGGAGCTGTTTTTT.

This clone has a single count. The CDR3 nucleotides are TGTGCCACCAGTGATGGGGCGAACTATGGCTACACCTTC. Its protein is CATSDGANYGYTF. The V and J genes are TRBV24-1 and TRBJ1-2; D is possibly TRBD1 (5 bases). The germline gives CDR1 KGHDR, CDR2 SFDVKD. Trimming took off 3 bases at V and 2 bases at J, with 6 bases between the two ends. This CDR3 has 13 residues.

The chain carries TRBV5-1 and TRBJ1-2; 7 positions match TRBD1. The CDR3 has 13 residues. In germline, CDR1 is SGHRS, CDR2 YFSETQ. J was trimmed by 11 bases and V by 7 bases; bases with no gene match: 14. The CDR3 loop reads CASAEMTGSVYTF. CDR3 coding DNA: TGCGCCAGCGCGGAGATGACAGGGTCAGTATACACCTTC.

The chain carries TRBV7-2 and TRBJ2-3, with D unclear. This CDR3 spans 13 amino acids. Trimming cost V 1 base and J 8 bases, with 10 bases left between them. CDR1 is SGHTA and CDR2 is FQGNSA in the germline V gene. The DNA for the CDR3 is TGTGCCAGCAGCTTAGGATTTACGGGTACGCAGTATTTT. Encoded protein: CASSLGFTGTQYF.

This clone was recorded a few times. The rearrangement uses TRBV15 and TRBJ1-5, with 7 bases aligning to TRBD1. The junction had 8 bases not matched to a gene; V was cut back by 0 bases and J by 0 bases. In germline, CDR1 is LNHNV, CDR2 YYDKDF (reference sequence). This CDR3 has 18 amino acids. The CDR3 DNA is TGTGCCACCAGCAGAGAGTTAGGTGGACAGGCTAGCAATCAGCCCCAGCATTTT. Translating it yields CATSRELGGQASNQPQHF. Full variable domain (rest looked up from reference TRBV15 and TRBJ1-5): DAMVIQNPRYQVTQFGKPVTLSCSQTLNHNVMYWYQQKSSQAPKLLFHYYDKDFNNEADTPDNFQSRRPNTSFCFLDIRSPGLGDTAMYLCATSRELGGQASNQPQHFGDGTRLSIL.

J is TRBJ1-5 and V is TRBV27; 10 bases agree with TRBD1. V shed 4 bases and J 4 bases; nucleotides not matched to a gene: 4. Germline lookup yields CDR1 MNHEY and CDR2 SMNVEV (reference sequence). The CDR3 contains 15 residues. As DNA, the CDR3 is TGTGCCAGCAGTTCCCTGGACAGGGGGAATCAGCCCCAGCATTTT. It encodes CASSSLDRGNQPQHF.

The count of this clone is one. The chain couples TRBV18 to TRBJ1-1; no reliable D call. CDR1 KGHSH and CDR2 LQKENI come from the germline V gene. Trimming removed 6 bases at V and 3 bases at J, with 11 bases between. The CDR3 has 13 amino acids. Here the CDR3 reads CASSPDFYTEAFF. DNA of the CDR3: TGTGCCAGCTCGCCGGACTTTTACACTGAAGCTTTCTTT.

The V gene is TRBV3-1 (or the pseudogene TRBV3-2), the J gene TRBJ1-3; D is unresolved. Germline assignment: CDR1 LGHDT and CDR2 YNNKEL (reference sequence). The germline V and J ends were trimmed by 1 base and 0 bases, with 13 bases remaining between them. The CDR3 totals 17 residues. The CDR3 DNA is TGTGCCAGCAGCCAAGCGGAAGGGATAAGCTCTGGAAACACCATATATTTT. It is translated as CASSQAEGISSGNTIYF.

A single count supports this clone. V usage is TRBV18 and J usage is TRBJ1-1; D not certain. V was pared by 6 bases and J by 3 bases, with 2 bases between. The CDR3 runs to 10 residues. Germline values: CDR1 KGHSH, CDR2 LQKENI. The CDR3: CASSHTEAFF. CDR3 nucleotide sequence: TGTGCCAGCTCGCACACTGAAGCTTTCTTT.

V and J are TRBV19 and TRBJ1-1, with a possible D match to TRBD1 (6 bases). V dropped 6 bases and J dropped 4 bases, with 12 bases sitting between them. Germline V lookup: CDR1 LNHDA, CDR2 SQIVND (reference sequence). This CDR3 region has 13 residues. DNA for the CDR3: TGTGCCAGTAGCGTAATAGGGGGCACTGAAGCTTTCTTT. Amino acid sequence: CASSVIGGTEAFF.

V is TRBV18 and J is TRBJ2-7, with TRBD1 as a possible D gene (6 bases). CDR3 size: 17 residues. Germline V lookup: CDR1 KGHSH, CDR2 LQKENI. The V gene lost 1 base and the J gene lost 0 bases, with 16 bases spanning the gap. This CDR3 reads CASSPRGQSFSSYEQYV. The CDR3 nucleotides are TGTGCCAGCTCACCACGCGGACAGAGCTTTAGCTCCTACGAGCAGTACGTC.

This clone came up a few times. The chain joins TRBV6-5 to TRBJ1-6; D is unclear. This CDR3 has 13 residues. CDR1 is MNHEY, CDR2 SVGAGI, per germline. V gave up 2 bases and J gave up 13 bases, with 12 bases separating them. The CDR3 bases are TGTGCCAGCAGTTACAGAGTTTCTTCGCCCCTCCACTTT. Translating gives CASSYRVSSPLHF.

CDR3 residues: CASSSRTGMRVVTEAFF. The CDR3, as DNA: TGCGCCAGCAGCTCCAGGACAGGGATGAGAGTGGTCACTGAAGCTTTCTTT. This chain joins TRBV5-1 and TRBJ1-1; 8 nucleotides align to TRBD1. From germline, CDR1 is SGHRS and CDR2 YFSETQ. The CDR3 consists of 17 residues. Trimming took 3 bases from V and 4 from J; bases not matched to a gene: 14.

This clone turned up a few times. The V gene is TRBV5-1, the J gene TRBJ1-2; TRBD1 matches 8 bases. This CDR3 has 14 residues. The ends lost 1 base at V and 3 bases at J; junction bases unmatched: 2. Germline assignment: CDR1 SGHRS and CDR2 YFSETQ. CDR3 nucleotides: TGCGCCAGCAGCTTGTCAGGGGGCGACTATGGCTACACCTTC. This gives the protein CASSLSGGDYGYTF.

In DNA, the CDR3 is TGTGCCAGCAGCCAATTAGCCACAGATACGCAGTATTTT. As protein: CASSQLATDTQYF. This chain joins TRBV3-1 (or the pseudogene TRBV3-2) and TRBJ2-3; D gene uncertain. The CDR3 spans 13 residues. Germline loops: CDR1 LGHDT, CDR2 YNNKEL (reference sequence). Trimming removed 2 bases at V and 2 bases at J, with 5 bases between.

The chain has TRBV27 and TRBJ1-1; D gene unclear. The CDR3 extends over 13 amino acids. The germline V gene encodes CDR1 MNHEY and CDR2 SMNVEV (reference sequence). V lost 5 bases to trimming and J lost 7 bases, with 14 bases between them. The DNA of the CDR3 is TGTGCCAGCAGTAACCCCGTAGTGGGTGAAGCTTTCTTT. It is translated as CASSNPVVGEAFF.

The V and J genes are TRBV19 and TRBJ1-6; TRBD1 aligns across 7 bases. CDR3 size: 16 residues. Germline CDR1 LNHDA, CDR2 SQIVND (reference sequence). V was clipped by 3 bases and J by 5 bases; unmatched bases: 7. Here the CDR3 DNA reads TGTGCCAGTAGTATCGCGTCGACAGGGCATAATTCACCCCTCCACTTT. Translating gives CASSIASTGHNSPLHF.

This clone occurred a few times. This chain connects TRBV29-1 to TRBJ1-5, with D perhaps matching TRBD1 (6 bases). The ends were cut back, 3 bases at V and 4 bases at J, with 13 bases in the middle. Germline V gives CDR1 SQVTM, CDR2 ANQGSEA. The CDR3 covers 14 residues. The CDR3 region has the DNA TGCAGCGTTGACGGTGGGACACCTAATCAGCCCCAGCATTTT. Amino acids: CSVDGGTPNQPQHF.

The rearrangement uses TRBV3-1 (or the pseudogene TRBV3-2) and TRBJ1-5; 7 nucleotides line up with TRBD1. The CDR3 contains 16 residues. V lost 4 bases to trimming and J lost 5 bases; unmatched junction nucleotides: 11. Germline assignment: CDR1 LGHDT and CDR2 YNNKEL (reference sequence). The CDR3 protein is CASSPGVQGTHQPQHF. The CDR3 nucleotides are TGTGCCAGCAGCCCAGGAGTACAGGGGACGCATCAGCCCCAGCATTTT.

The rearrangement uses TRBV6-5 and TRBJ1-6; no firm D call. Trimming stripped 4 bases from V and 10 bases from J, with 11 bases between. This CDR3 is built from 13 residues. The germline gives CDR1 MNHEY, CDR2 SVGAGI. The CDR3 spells CASSWGVDSPLHF. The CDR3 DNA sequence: TGTGCCAGCAGTTGGGGAGTTGACTCACCCCTCCACTTT.

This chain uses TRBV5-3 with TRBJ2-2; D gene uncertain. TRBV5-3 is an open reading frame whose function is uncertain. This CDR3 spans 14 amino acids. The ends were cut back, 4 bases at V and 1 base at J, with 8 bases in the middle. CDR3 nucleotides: TGTGCCAGAAGCATTCTCGGGAACACCGGGGAGCTGTTTTTT. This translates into CARSILGNTGELFF.

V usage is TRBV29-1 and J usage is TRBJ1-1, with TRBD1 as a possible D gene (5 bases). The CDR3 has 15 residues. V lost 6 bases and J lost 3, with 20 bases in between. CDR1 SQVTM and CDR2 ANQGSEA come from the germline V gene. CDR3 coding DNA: TGCAGCGTCTCTGGGACCCAGGGATCGGACACTGAAGCTTTCTTT. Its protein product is CSVSGTQGSDTEAFF.

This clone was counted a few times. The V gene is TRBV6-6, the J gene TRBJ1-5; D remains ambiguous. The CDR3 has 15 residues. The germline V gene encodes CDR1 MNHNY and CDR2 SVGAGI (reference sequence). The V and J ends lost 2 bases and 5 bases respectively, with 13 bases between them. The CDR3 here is CASSYLQGPDQPQHF. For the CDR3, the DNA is TGTGCCAGCAGTTACCTACAAGGCCCCGATCAGCCCCAGCATTTT.

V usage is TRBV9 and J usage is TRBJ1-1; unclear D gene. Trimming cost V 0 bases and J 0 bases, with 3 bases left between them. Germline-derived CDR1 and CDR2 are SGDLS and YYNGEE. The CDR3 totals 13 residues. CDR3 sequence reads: CASSVAMNTEAFF. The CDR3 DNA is TGTGCCAGCAGCGTAGCTATGAACACTGAAGCTTTCTTT.

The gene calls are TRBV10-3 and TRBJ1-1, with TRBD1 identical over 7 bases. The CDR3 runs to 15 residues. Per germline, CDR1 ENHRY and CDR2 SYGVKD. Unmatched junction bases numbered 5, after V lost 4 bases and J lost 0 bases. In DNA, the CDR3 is TGTGCCATCAGTGCGGGACAGACATTGAACACTGAAGCTTTCTTT. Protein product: CAISAGQTLNTEAFF.

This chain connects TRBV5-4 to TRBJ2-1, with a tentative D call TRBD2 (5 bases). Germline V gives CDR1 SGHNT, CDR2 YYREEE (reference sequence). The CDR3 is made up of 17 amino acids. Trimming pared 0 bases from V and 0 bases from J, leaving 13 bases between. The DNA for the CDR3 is TGTGCCAGCAGCTTGGCCGGGATGGGCCGCTCCTACAATGAGCAGTTCTTC. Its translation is CASSLAGMGRSYNEQFF.

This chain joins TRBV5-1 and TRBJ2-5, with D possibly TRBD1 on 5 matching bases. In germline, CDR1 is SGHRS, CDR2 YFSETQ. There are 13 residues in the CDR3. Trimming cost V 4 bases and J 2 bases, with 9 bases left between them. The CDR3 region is CASSRGVQETQYF. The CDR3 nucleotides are TGCGCCAGCAGCAGGGGCGTTCAAGAGACCCAGTACTTC. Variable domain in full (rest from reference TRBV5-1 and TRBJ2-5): KAGVTQTPRYLIKTRGQQVTLSCSPISGHRSVSWYQQTPGQGLQFLFEYFSETQRNKGNFPGRFSGRQFSNSRSEMNVSTLELGDSALYLCASSRGVQETQYFGPGTRLLVL.

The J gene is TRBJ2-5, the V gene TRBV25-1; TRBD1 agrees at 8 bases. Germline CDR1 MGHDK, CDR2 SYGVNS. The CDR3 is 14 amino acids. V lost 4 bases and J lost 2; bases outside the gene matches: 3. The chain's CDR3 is CASSGHRGQETQYF. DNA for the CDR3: TGTGCCAGCAGTGGCCACAGGGGGCAAGAGACCCAGTACTTC.